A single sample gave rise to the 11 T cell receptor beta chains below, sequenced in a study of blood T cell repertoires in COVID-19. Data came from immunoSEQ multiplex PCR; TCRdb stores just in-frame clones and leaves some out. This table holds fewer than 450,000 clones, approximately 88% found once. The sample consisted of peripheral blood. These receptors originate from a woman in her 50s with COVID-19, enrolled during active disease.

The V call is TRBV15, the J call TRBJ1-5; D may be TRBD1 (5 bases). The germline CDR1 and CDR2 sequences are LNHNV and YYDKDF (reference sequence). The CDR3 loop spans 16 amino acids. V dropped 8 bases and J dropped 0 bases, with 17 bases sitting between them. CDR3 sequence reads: CATGGDSSYSNQPQHF. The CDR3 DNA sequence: TGTGCCACCGGTGGAGACAGCTCCTATAGCAATCAGCCCCAGCATTTT. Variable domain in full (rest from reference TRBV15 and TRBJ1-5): DAMVIQNPRYQVTQFGKPVTLSCSQTLNHNVMYWYQQKSSQAPKLLFHYYDKDFNNEADTPDNFQSRRPNTSFCFLDIRSPGLGDTAMYLCATGGDSSYSNQPQHFGDGTRLSIL.

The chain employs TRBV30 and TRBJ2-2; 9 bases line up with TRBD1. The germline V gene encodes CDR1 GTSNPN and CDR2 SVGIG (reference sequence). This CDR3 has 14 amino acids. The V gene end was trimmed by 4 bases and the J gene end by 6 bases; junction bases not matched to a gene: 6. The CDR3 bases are TGTGCCTGGAATAGGGACAGGGAGGCCGGGGAGCTGTTTTTT. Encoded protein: CAWNRDREAGELFF.

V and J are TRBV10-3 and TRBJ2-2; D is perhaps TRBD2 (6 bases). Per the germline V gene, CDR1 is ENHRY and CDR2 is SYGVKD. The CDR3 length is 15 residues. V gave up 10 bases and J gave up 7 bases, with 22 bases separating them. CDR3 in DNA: TGTGCCACCCACGGTCTAGTGGGGGGTTTCGGGGAGCTGTTTTTT. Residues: CATHGLVGGFGELFF.

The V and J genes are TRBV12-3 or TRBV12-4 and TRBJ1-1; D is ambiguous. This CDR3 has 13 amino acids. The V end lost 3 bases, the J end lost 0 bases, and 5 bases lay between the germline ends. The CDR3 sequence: CASSFTVNTEAFF. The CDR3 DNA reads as TGTGCCAGCAGTTTTACGGTGAACACTGAAGCTTTCTTT.

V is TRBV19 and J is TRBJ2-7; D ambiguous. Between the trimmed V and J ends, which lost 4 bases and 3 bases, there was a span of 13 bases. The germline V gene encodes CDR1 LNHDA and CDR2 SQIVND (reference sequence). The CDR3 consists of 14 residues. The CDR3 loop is CASSRRNTRYEQYF. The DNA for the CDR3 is TGTGCCAGTAGTAGGCGGAACACTCGCTACGAGCAGTACTTC.

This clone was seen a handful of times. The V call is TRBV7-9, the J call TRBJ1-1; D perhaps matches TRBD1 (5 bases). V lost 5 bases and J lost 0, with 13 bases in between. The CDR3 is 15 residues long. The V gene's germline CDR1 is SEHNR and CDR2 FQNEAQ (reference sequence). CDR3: CASSATTGMNTEAFF. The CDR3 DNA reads TGTGCCAGCAGCGCAACAACAGGTATGAACACTGAAGCTTTCTTT.

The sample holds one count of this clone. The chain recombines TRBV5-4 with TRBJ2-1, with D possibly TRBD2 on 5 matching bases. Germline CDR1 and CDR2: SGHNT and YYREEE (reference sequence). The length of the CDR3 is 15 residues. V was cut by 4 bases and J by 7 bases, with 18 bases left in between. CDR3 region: CASSPARVVGNEQFF. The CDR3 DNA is TGTGCCAGCAGCCCCGCGAGGGTGGTCGGGAATGAGCAGTTCTTC.

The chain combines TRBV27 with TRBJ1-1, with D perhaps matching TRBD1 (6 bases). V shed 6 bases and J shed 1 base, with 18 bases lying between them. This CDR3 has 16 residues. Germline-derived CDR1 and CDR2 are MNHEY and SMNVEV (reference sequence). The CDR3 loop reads CASRPRAGTKNTEAFF. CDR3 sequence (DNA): TGTGCCAGCAGACCGAGAGCCGGGACAAAGAACACTGAAGCTTTCTTT.

The CDR3 DNA reads TGTGCCAGCAGCTTAGGCGGGGGGTCACCCCTCCACTTT. Its translation is CASSLGGGSPLHF. The chain recombines TRBV7-2 with TRBJ1-6; maybe TRBD1 (5 bases). Deletions cut 1 base from V and 10 bases from J, with 8 bases between. This CDR3 has 13 residues. The V gene's germline CDR1 is SGHTA and CDR2 FQGNSA. The entire variable domain, with the rest obtained from reference TRBV7-2 and TRBJ1-6, is as follows: GAGVSQSPSNKVTEKGKDVELRCDPISGHTALYWYRQSLGQGLEFLIYFQGNSAPDKSGLPSDRFSAERTGGSVSTLTIQRTQQEDSAVYLCASSLGGGSPLHFGNGTRLTVT.

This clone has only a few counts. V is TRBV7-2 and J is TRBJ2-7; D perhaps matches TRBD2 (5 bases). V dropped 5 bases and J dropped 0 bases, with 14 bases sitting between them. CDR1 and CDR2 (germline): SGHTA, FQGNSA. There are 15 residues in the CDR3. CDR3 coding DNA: TGTGCCAGCAGCCTGATCGGGGATAGCTCCTACGAGCAGTACTTC. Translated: CASSLIGDSSYEQYF.

The CDR3: CASSLVLTGGISYEQYF. The CDR3, as DNA: TGCGCCAGCAGCTTGGTTCTGACAGGGGGAATCTCCTACGAGCAGTACTTC. This chain joins TRBV5-1 and TRBJ2-7; the match to TRBD1 covers 9 bases. The germline V gene has CDR1 SGHRS and CDR2 YFSETQ. The ends lost 0 bases at V and 0 bases at J; junction bases unmatched: 7. This CDR3 has 17 amino acids.